This TCR beta chain was retrieved from a study of cytomegalovirus exposure and HLA in healthy donors. V trimming: 0 bases; J trimming: 8 bases; junction bases outside the gene matches: 11. The CDR3 length is 16 residues. Germline V gives CDR1 LNHNV, CDR2 YYDKDF (reference sequence). The primer mix had 60 Vbeta and 13 Jbeta primers. Measured with immunoSEQ multiplex PCR; TCRdb has only the in-frame clones, and not every one. The table shows 120,000 to 150,000 clones, with nearly 85% occurring only once. Sequencing was carried out using PBMCs. The rearrangement uses TRBV15 and TRBJ1-1, with TRBD1 matching over 8 bases. The TCR originated in a male donor in good health and CMV-seronegative. The CDR3 loop reads CATSRDSRTGNSEAFF. The CDR3 DNA sequence: TGTGCCACCAGCAGAGATTCAAGGACAGGGAACTCCGAAGCTTTCTTT.